One and the same sample provided the 18 T cell receptor beta chains below, sequenced in a study of Graves' ophthalmopathy and Graves' hyperthyroidism. Using RNA transcripts, the TCR beta CDR3 regions were amplified. HTBI primers were used in a first-round RT-PCR, which preceded a second-round multiplex PCR. MiXCR, run by TCRdb on the multiplex PCR reads, gives a single entry per CDR3 protein. The repertoire includes approximately 1.2 million distinct CDR3 sequences, 36% of them detected once, and approximately 12% sits in the top ten. Source material: peripheral blood or thyroid tissue (not recorded which). The receptors derive from an adult man with Graves' hyperthyroidism.

As DNA, the CDR3 is TGTGTCACACACAGCGGGAGCAACACCGGGGAGCTGTTTTTT. Its protein product is CVTHSGSNTGELFF. This sequence joins TRBV10-3 and TRBJ2-2; 8 bases fit TRBD2. The CDR3 sequence is 14 residues long. Looked up from germline, CDR1 is ENHRY and CDR2 is SYGVKD.

This clonotype was seen repeatedly, ten times or more. The chain carries TRBV11-2 and TRBJ2-7; D remains unclear. The CDR3 is made up of 11 amino acids. From germline, CDR1 is SGHAT and CDR2 FQNNGV. V was pared by 4 bases and J by 4 bases, with 5 bases between. CDR3: CASSSWYEQYF. As DNA, the CDR3 is TGTGCCAGCAGCTCGTGGTACGAGCAGTACTTC.

A few counts support this clonotype. The chain carries TRBV20-1 and TRBJ2-7; D unresolved. The germline V and J ends were trimmed by 3 bases and 3 bases, with 12 bases remaining between them. This CDR3 contains 13 residues. Germline CDR1 reads DFQATT; CDR2 reads SNEGSKA (reference sequence). CDR3: CSASADRSYEQYF. The CDR3 region has the DNA TGCAGTGCTAGTGCGGACCGAAGCTACGAGCAGTACTTC.

The chain couples TRBV7-3 to TRBJ2-3, with 7 bases identical to TRBD2. Germline trimming cut 6 bases from V and 13 bases from J; bases unmatched to any gene: 16. The V gene's germline CDR1 is SGHTA and CDR2 FQGTGA. The CDR3 covers 14 residues. The CDR3 region is CASRDRTRYGLEYF. The DNA of the CDR3 is TGTGCCAGCAGGGATCGGACTAGATACGGGCTCGAGTATTTT.

The V gene is TRBV19, the J gene TRBJ1-5; D remains ambiguous. This CDR3 comprises 16 residues. Between the trimmed V and J ends, which lost 3 bases and 2 bases, there was a span of 14 bases. Germline loops: CDR1 LNHDA, CDR2 SQIVND (reference sequence). The CDR3 DNA is TGTGCCAGTAGTATGGTGTTGGGAATGGGCAATCAGCCCCAGCATTTT. Translated: CASSMVLGMGNQPQHF.

CDR3 DNA sequence: TGCGCCAGCAGCTTCGGACAGGGTGGGGCCAACGTCCTGACTTTC. Amino acid sequence: CASSFGQGGANVLTF. V is TRBV5-1 and J is TRBJ2-6; the match to TRBD1 covers 8 bases. Germline V gene lookup returns CDR1 SGHRS and CDR2 YFSETQ. The CDR3 consists of 15 residues. V was pared by 2 bases and J by 3 bases, with 1 base of the junction left unmatched.

This clonotype was seen only a few times. The rearrangement uses TRBV2 and TRBJ2-5; 14 bases line up with TRBD2. Germline loops: CDR1 SNHLY, CDR2 FYNNEI. This CDR3 contains 17 residues. V was pared by 6 bases and J by 3 bases, with 9 bases of the junction left unmatched. The CDR3 DNA reads TGTGCCAGCAGCACCGGGACTAGCGGGAGAGGGGAAGAGACCCAGTACTTC. As protein: CASSTGTSGRGEETQYF.

Note on this clonotype: No conserved phenylalanine or tryptophan ends this CDR3, so it is likely a read error. The limits of the CDR3 on the DNA are not certain, so only TCRdb's listed CDR3 is given. J is TRBJ1-6 and V is TRBV29-1; the listed D gene, TRBD1, was not tested against the DNA. Inclusive of both ends, the CDR3 amounts to 12 amino acids. Germline loops: CDR1 SQVTM, CDR2 ANQGSEA. The CDR3 is CSVEATGGISNY.

There are a few counts of this clonotype. V gene TRBV4-3 combines with J gene TRBJ1-4; D call uncertain. Germline V CDR1 and CDR2: LGHNA, YSLEER. V was shortened by 1 base and J by 5 bases, with 14 bases between the two germline ends. This CDR3 is built from 16 residues. This CDR3 reads CASSQGPRQDNEKLFF. The DNA for the CDR3 is TGCGCCAGCAGCCAAGGACCGCGTCAGGACAATGAAAAACTGTTTTTT.

This clonotype was picked up many times. The chain recombines TRBV10-2 with TRBJ1-2, with TRBD1 matching 7 bases. The V gene's germline CDR1 is WSHSY and CDR2 SAAADI. The V segment lost 2 bases and the J segment 4 bases; nucleotides outside the gene matches: 7. This CDR3 contains 15 residues. CDR3 nucleotides: TGCGCCAGCAGTGAGGGCTCCGGGACAGTCTATGGCTACACCTTC. It encodes CASSEGSGTVYGYTF.

There are a few counts of this clonotype. The chain joins TRBV29-1 to TRBJ2-3, with D perhaps matching TRBD2 (8 bases). V lost 3 bases and J 1 base, leaving 20 bases between the germline ends. CDR1 and CDR2 (germline): SQVTM, ANQGSEA. There are 17 residues in the CDR3. CDR3 residues: CSVEVREDQGGTDTQYF. Written as DNA, the CDR3 is TGCAGCGTTGAGGTGCGGGAGGACCAGGGGGGCACAGATACGCAGTATTTT.

This clonotype turned up a few times. This chain's CDR3 is CASSYSIRATSYEQYF. The CDR3 region has the DNA TGTGCCAGCAGTTACTCGATACGGGCTACTTCCTACGAGCAGTACTTC. J is TRBJ2-7 and V is TRBV6-2 or TRBV6-3, with unresolved D. This CDR3 contains 16 residues. Trimming took 0 bases from V and 1 from J, leaving 13 bases between them. The germline V gene has CDR1 MNHEY and CDR2 SVGEGT.

This clonotype was counted only a few times. V is TRBV6-2 or TRBV6-3 and J is TRBJ2-5; TRBD2 is a possible D gene (6 bases). V was trimmed by 2 bases and J by 2 bases, leaving 9 bases between them. The CDR3 sequence is 14 residues long. From germline, CDR1 is MNHEY and CDR2 SVGEGT. The CDR3 region is CASSYGGLQETQYF. The CDR3, as DNA: TGTGCCAGCAGTTACGGCGGACTACAAGAGACCCAGTACTTC.

This clonotype occurred many times. The chain employs TRBV2 and TRBJ2-5, with 8 bases that match TRBD1. The length of the CDR3 is 14 residues. Unmatched junction bases numbered 7, after V lost 5 bases and J lost 5 bases. Germline values: CDR1 SNHLY, CDR2 FYNNEI. This chain's CDR3 is CASSRTGRMETQYF. As DNA, the CDR3 is TGTGCCAGCAGTCGGACAGGGCGGATGGAGACCCAGTACTTC.

This clonotype has just a few counts. V usage is TRBV4-1 and J usage is TRBJ1-1; 7 bases map to TRBD1. Germline CDR1 MGHRA, CDR2 YSYEKL. CDR3 length: 16 amino acids. V dropped 3 bases and J dropped 0; count of bases not matched to a gene: 7. The CDR3 bases are TGCGCCAGCAGCCACCCGGACAGGCACATGAACACTGAAGCTTTCTTT. It codes for CASSHPDRHMNTEAFF.

The V call is TRBV29-1, the J call TRBJ2-6; D remains unclear. Trimming left V 4 bases short and J 4 bases short, with 8 bases between. CDR3 length equals 13 residues. Germline CDR1 SQVTM, CDR2 ANQGSEA. The DNA for the CDR3 is TGCAGCGTTGTGGTTGGCGGGGCCAACGTCCTGACTTTC. Protein product: CSVVVGGANVLTF.

The chain carries TRBV29-1 and TRBJ2-7; perhaps TRBD2 as D (6 bases). Trimming took off 4 bases at V and 2 bases at J, with 12 bases between the two ends. CDR3 length equals 13 residues. Per germline, CDR1 SQVTM and CDR2 ANQGSEA. The CDR3 DNA reads TGCAGCGTTGGGCTCGGGGGACCCTACGAGCAGTACTTC. Encoded protein: CSVGLGGPYEQYF.

This chain joins TRBV30 and TRBJ2-7; 10 bases align to TRBD1. The CDR3 contains 15 residues. Germline V CDR1 and CDR2: GTSNPN, SVGIG (reference sequence). After removal of 0 bases from V and 6 bases from J, the junction contained 8 bases not matched to a gene. CDR3 coding DNA: TGTGCCTGGAGTGTACGAAGGACAGGGGGGGCCGAGCAGTACTTC. This gives the protein CAWSVRRTGGAEQYF.